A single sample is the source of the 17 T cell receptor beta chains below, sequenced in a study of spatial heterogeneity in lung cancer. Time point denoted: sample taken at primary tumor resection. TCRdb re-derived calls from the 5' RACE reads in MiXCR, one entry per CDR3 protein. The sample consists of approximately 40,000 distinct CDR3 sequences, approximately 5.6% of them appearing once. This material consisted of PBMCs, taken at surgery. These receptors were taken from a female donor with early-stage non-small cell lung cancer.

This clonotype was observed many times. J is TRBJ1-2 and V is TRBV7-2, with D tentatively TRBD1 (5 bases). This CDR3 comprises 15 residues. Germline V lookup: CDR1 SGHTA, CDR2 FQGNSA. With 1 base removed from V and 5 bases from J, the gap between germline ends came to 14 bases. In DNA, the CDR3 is TGTGCCAGCAGCTTAGGAGGCGGCAGGGAATATGGCTACACCTTC. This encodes CASSLGGGREYGYTF.

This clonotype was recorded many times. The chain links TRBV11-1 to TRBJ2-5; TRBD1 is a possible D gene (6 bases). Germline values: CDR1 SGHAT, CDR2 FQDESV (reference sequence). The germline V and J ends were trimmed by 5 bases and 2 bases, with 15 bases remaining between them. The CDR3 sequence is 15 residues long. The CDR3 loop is CASSLEAGQQETQYF. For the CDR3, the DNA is TGTGCCAGCAGCCTCGAGGCAGGACAGCAAGAGACCCAGTACTTC.

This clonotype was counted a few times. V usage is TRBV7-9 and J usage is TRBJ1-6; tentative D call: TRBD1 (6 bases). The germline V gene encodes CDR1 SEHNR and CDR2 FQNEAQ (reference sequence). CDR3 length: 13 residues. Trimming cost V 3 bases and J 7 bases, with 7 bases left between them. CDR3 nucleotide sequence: TGTGCCAGCAGCTTCGGACAGAATTCACCCCTCCACTTT. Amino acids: CASSFGQNSPLHF. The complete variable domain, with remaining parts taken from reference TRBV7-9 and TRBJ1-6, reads DTGVSQNPRHKITKRGQNVTFRCDPISEHNRLYWYRQTLGQGPEFLTYFQNEAQLEKSRLLSDRFSAERPKGSFSTLEIQRTEQGDSAMYLCASSFGQNSPLHFGNGTRLTVT.

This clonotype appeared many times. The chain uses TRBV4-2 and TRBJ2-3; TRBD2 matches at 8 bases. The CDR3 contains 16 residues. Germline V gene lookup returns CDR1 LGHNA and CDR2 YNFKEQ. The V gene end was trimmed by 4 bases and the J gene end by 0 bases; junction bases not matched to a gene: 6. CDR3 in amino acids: CASSPLGGGSTDTQYF. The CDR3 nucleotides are TGTGCCAGCAGCCCGCTCGGGGGGGGAAGCACAGATACGCAGTATTTT.

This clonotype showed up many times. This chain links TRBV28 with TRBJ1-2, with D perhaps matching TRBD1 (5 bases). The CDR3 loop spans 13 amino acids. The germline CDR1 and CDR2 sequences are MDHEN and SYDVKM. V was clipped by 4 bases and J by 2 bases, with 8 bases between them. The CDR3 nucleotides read TGTGCCAGCAGTTCGGGACCGAACTATGGCTACACCTTC. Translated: CASSSGPNYGYTF.

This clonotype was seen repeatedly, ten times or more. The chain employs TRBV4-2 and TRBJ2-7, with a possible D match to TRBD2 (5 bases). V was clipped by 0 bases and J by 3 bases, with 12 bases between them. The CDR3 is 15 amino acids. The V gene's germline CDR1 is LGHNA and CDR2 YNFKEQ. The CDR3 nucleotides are TGTGCCAGCAGCCAAGATATAGCGAAGGGCTACGAGCAGTACTTC. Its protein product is CASSQDIAKGYEQYF.

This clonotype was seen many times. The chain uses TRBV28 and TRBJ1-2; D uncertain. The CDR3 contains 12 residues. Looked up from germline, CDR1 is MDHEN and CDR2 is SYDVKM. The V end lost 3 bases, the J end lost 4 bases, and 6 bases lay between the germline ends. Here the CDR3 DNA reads TGTGCCAGCAGTTTTTTCACCTATGGCTACACCTTC. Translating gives CASSFFTYGYTF.

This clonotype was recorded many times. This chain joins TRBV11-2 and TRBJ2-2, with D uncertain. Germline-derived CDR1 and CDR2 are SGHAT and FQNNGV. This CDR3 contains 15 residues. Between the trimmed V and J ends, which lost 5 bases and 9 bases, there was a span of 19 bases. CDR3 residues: CASSPLSMRSRELFF. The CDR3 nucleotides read TGTGCCAGCAGCCCCCTATCCATGAGAAGCAGGGAGCTGTTTTTT.

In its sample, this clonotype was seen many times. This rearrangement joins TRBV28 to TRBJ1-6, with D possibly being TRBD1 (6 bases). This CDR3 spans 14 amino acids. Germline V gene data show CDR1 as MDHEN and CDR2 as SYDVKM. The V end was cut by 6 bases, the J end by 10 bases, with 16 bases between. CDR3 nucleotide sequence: TGTGCCAGCAGACGTCAGGGGTATACATCACCCCTCCACTTT. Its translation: CASRRQGYTSPLHF.

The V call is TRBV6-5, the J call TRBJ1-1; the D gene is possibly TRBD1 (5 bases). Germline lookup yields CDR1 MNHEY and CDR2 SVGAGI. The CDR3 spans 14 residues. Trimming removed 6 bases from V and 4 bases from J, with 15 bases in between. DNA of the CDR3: TGTGCCAGCAGCCTACGGGCTGGGGGCACTGAAGCTTTCTTT. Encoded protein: CASSLRAGGTEAFF.

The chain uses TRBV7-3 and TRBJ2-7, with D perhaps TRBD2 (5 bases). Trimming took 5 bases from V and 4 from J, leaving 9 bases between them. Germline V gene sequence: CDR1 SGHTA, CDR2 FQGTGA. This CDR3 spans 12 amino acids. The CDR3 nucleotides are TGTGCCAGCAGCGAGGGTTGGTACGAGCAGTACTTC. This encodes CASSEGWYEQYF.

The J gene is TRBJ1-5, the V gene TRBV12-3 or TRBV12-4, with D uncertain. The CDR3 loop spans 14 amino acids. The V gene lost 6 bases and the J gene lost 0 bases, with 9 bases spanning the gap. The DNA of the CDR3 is TGTGCCAGCAGAGTGACTGATAGCAATCAGCCCCAGCATTTT. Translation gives CASRVTDSNQPQHF.

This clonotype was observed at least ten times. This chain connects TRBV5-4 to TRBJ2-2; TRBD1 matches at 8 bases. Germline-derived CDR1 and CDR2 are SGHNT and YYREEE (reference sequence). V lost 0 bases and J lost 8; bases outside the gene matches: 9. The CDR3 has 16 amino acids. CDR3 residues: CASSLGQQGEKGELFF. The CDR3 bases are TGTGCCAGCAGCTTGGGGCAACAGGGGGAGAAGGGGGAGCTGTTTTTT.

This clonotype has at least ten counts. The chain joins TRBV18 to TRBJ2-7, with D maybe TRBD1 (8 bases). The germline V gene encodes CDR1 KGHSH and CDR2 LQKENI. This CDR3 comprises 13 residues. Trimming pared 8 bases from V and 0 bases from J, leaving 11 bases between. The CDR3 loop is CASTGGVSYEQYF. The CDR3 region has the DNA TGTGCCAGCACAGGGGGGGTCTCCTACGAGCAGTACTTC.

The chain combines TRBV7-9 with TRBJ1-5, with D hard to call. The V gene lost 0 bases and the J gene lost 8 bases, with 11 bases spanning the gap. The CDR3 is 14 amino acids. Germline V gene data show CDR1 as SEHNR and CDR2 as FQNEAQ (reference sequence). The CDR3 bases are TGTGCCAGCAGCTTAGCGTCGGGTCTGGAGCCCCAGCATTTT. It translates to CASSLASGLEPQHF.

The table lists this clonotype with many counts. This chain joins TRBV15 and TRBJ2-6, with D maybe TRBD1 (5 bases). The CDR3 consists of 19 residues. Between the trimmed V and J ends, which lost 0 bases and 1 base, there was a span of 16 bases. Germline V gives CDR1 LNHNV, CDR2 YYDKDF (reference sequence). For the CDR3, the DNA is TGTGCCACCAGCAGAGATCTTCAGGGAATAGGATCTGGGGCCAACGTCCTGACTTTC. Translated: CATSRDLQGIGSGANVLTF.

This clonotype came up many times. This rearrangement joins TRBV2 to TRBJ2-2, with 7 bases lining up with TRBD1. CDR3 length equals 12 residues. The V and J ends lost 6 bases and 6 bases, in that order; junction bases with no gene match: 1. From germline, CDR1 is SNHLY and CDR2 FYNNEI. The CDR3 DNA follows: TGTGCCAGCAGGACAGGGCCCGGGGAGCTGTTTTTT. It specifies CASRTGPGELFF. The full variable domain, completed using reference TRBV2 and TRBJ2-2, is EPEVTQTPSHQVTQMGQEVILRCVPISNHLYFYWYRQILGQKVEFLVSFYNNEISEKSEIFDDQFSVERPDGSNFTLKIRSTKLEDSAMYFCASRTGPGELFFGEGSRLTVL.